The T cell receptor (beta chain) under discussion was sequenced for a study of blood T cell repertoires in COVID-19. Study in general: Material from acute and convalescent COVID-19 was sourced from the United States, Italy and Spain. PBMCs, B-cell-depleted T cells, or T cells provided the cDNA or gDNA that made up the material.

Repertoires were generated with immunoSEQ multiplex PCR, while TCRdb's copy carries only in-frame clones and drops some. Of 90,000 or so clones in the sample, over 80% were seen once. V was shortened by 3 bases and J by 2 bases, with 8 bases between the two germline ends. From germline, CDR1 is SGHRS and CDR2 YFSETQ. The CDR3 length is 14 residues. Sequenced: peripheral blood. This clonotype was sampled from a human donor in a cohort sampled during active COVID-19. The J gene is TRBJ2-2, the V gene TRBV5-1; D call uncertain. CDR3 bases: TGCGCCAGCAGCTCGTCCTTTAACACCGGGGAGCTGTTTTTT. It translates to CASSSSFNTGELFF.